Each of the 7 T cell receptor beta chains below was sequenced from the same sample in a study of T cell responses to AZD1222 COVID-19 vaccine. Profiling relied on immunoSEQ multiplex PCR, and the TCRdb table lists in-frame clones only, not all of them. The sample lists over 120,000 clones, roughly 92% occurring once. The source was peripheral blood, collected on day 0 of AZD1222 vaccination. Receptor source: an adult in good health.

The chain couples TRBV29-1 to TRBJ2-2, with D possibly matching TRBD1 (6 bases). V was shortened by 1 base and J by 4 bases, with 13 bases between the two germline ends. Germline values: CDR1 SQVTM, CDR2 ANQGSEA. The CDR3 runs 15 residues. The CDR3 DNA reads TGCAGCGTTGAAGTACCAGGACAGAGCACCGGGGAGCTGTTTTTT. It is translated as CSVEVPGQSTGELFF.

The chain couples TRBV28 to TRBJ2-3, with 8 bases aligning to TRBD1. Germline V gene sequence: CDR1 MDHEN, CDR2 SYDVKM. The V and J ends lost 3 bases and 5 bases, in that order; junction bases with no gene match: 13. CDR3 length: 17 amino acids. CDR3 amino acids: CASSFPFGQGKVDTQYF. The CDR3 region has the DNA TGTGCCAGCAGTTTCCCCTTTGGACAGGGCAAGGTAGATACGCAGTATTTT.

This chain joins TRBV27 and TRBJ1-1, with 7 bases matching TRBD1. This CDR3 region has 14 residues. V lost 5 bases to trimming and J lost 2 bases; unmatched junction nucleotides: 5. Germline V CDR1 and CDR2: MNHEY, SMNVEV (reference sequence). CDR3 DNA: TGTGCCAGCAGTCCGGGACAGACAAACACTGAAGCTTTCTTT. Its protein product is CASSPGQTNTEAFF.

The chain combines TRBV4-1 with TRBJ2-3, with unresolved D. Germline lookup yields CDR1 MGHRA and CDR2 YSYEKL. The CDR3 is made up of 13 amino acids. V shed 4 bases and J shed 1 base, with 6 bases lying between them. In DNA, the CDR3 is TGCGCCAGCAGCCGATTACGCACAGATACGCAGTATTTT. It specifies CASSRLRTDTQYF.

This sequence joins TRBV6-5 and TRBJ1-2; possible D gene TRBD1, 6 bases. CDR3 length: 12 residues. Trimming pared 8 bases from V and 3 bases from J, leaving 10 bases between. Per the germline V gene, CDR1 is MNHEY and CDR2 is SVGAGI. CDR3 in amino acids: CASGGADYGYTF. The CDR3 DNA reads as TGTGCCAGCGGGGGCGCTGACTATGGCTACACCTTC.

The V call is TRBV10-3, the J call TRBJ1-1; D unresolved. Germline assignment: CDR1 ENHRY and CDR2 SYGVKD. This CDR3 is 16 amino acids long. V shed 2 bases and J shed 0 bases, with 13 bases lying between them. In nucleotides, the CDR3 is TGTGCCATCAGTGAGGCGGCGGGCAGGTTGAACACTGAAGCTTTCTTT. Translating gives CAISEAAGRLNTEAFF.

The chain recombines TRBV4-1 with TRBJ1-1, with D maybe TRBD1 (5 bases). CDR1 is MGHRA, CDR2 YSYEKL, per germline. The CDR3 has 13 residues. The V end lost 0 bases, the J end lost 5 bases, and 7 bases lay between the germline ends. This chain's CDR3 is CASSQERGTEAFF. As DNA, the CDR3 is TGCGCCAGCAGCCAAGAGAGGGGAACTGAAGCTTTCTTT.